This entry lists 14 T cell receptor delta chains sequenced from one sample in a study of γδ T cells in repeated Plasmodium falciparum infection. Flow sorting of PBMC yielded separate Vgamma9/Vdelta2+ and Vdelta2-negative gammadelta T cell populations for bulk repertoire analysis. TCRdb fed the multiplex PCR reads to CATT. In the table there are roughly 93,000 delta-chain clones, roughly 1.4% of which are singletons. Specimen: gamma-delta T cells from blood. All receptors derive from a pool of human donors (malaria-infected and uninfected, not separated).

Only a few counts were recorded for this clone. For this DNA, TCRdb reports the protein of a much larger clone, which diverges at residue 4, most likely from a read error; the protein presented here is translated directly from the DNA. The V call is TRDV1, the J call TRDJ1; TRDD3 matches at 7 bases. The J gene is absent in TCRdb and was assigned here via DNA matching to germline. CDR1 is TSWWSYY, CDR2 QGS, per germline. The CDR3 has 19 residues. CDR3: CALRERGATGDPYTDKLIF. CDR3 in DNA: TGTGCTCTTAGGGAACGGGGCGCTACTGGGGACCCGTACACCGATAAACTCATCTTT.

Regarding this clone: This likely reflects a read error, since a far larger clone is one base away. Different DNA sequences within this sample yield the same CDR3. The J gene has no call, while the V gene is TRDV2; TRDD3 is the table's D call, not checked against the DNA. Germline CDR1 GEAIGNYY, CDR2 EKD. The CDR3 has 15 amino acids. CDR3 in DNA: TGTGCCTGTGACAAATACTGGGGGAGACACGATAAGCTCATCTTT. Translated, it gives CACDKYWGRHDKLIF.

Points on this clone: The protein that TCRdb holds for this DNA derives from a much larger clone and differs from the translated DNA at residue 5, which likely indicates a read error; the protein shown here is translated from the DNA. The genes are TRDV2 and TRDJ3; 11 nucleotides line up with TRDD3. The J gene is not listed in TCRdb, so it was assigned here from a DNA match to germline. The germline gives CDR1 GEAIGNYY, CDR2 EKD. V gave up 3 bases and J gave up 0 bases; unmatched junction bases: 24. The CDR3 extends over 25 amino acids. The CDR3: CACDASPSGLGDKATYSWDTRQMFF. DNA of the CDR3: TGTGCCTGTGACGCATCGCCTAGTGGACTGGGGGATAAGGCCACCTACTCCTGGGACACCCGACAGATGTTTTTC.

In its sample, this clone was seen a few times. This DNA's translation differs at residue 10 from TCRdb's protein, which comes from a much larger clone; a read error is likely, and the protein shown is translated from the DNA. This chain uses TRDV2 with TRDJ1, with 9 bases fitting TRDD2. Germline V CDR1 and CDR2: GEAIGNYY, EKD. Unmatched junction bases numbered 18, after V lost 5 bases and J lost 0 bases. This CDR3 has 19 residues. CDR3 sequence (DNA): TGTGCCTGTGCCCCTGCCTTCCTACTGGTGGATAAAAACACCGATAAACTCATCTTT. It codes for CACAPAFLLVDKNTDKLIF.

The sample holds many counts of this clone. Other DNA sequences in this specimen translate into the identical CDR3. The chain couples TRDV1 to TRDJ2, with D perhaps TRDD3 (5 bases). Germline CDR1 reads TSWWSYY; CDR2 reads QGS. The V and J ends lost 1 base and 8 bases respectively, with 11 bases between them. CDR3 length: 14 amino acids. Here the CDR3 reads CALGERRRGAQLFF. The CDR3 nucleotides read TGTGCTCTTGGGGAACGGCGGAGGGGGGCACAACTCTTCTTT.

This clone was recorded a few times. This DNA's translation and the protein TCRdb lists, from a much larger clone, do not match at residue 17, likely due to a read error; the protein shown is translated from the DNA. The chain uses TRDV2 and TRDJ2, with 9 bases identical to TRDD3. TCRdb supplies no J gene; here it was assigned by aligning the nucleotide sequence to germline. The CDR3 is 21 residues long. Germline CDR1 and CDR2: GEAIGNYY and EKD. For the CDR3, the DNA is TGTGCCTGTGACACCTTCCTTGACTGGGGGACAAGGGCCTATTTGACAGGACAACTCTTCTTT. Translation gives CACDTFLDWGTRAYLTGQLFF.

About this clone itself: The TCRdb protein, from a much larger clone, departs from this DNA's translation at residue 14, likely by read error; the protein shown derives from the DNA. The chain joins TRDV1 to TRDJ2, with a weak D call TRDD1 (5 bases). V was pared by 2 bases and J by 4 bases, with 29 bases between. The CDR3 contains 21 residues. Germline CDR1 and CDR2: TSWWSYY and QGS. The CDR3 loop reads CALGEESYHEMGKEETAQLFF. CDR3 sequence (DNA): TGTGCTCTTGGGGAAGAGTCGTACCATGAAATGGGCAAAGAGGAGACAGCACAACTCTTCTTT.

About this clone itself: TCRdb attributes to this sequence the protein of a much larger clone, which differs from the DNA translation at residue 16; a read error is likely, and the protein displayed is translated from the DNA. The chain employs TRDV1 and TRDJ1; perhaps TRDD3 as D (5 bases). The germline V gene encodes CDR1 TSWWSYY and CDR2 QGS. The CDR3 covers 21 residues. V was cut by 0 bases and J by 2 bases, with 28 bases left in between. The CDR3 nucleotides read TGTGCTCTTGGGGAACTAGCTCCCCCTTGGATCCATCGATACCTTACCGATAAACTCATCTTT. Its protein is CALGELAPPWIHRYLTDKLIF.

Remarks on this clone: The protein held in TCRdb is that of a much larger clone and does not match this DNA's translation at residue 20, likely because of a read error; the protein shown is translated from the DNA. A V gene of TRDV2 was called, but no J gene was assigned; TRDD3 is the table's D call, not checked against the DNA. There are 22 residues in the CDR3. Germline V gene data show CDR1 as GEAIGNYY and CDR2 as EKD. The CDR3 coding sequence is TGTGCCTGTGACCCGGCCACGTCTGGGGGATCGGAAGTCTCCTGGGACACCCGACAGACGTTTTTC. Protein product: CACDPATSGGSEVSWDTRQTFF.

This clone was observed a handful of times. TCRdb's entry gives the protein of a much larger clone, which mismatches this DNA's translation at residue 11, likely from a read error; the protein reported here is translated from the DNA. The chain carries TRDV1 and TRDJ1; 7 bases fit TRDD3. The J gene, missing from TCRdb, was assigned here through DNA to germline matching. The CDR3 consists of 16 residues. The V gene's germline CDR1 is TSWWSYY and CDR2 QGS. V lost 2 bases and J lost 4; bases outside the gene matches: 10. The CDR3 is CALGEEADTCIDKLIF. The DNA of the CDR3 is TGTGCTCTTGGGGAAGAGGCGGATACGTGCATCGATAAACTCATCTTT.

This clone was observed many times. The J gene is TRDJ2, the V gene TRDV1, with TRDD3 identical over 7 bases. As TCRdb names no J gene, one was assigned here on the basis of a DNA match to germline. After removal of 0 bases from V and 8 bases from J, the junction contained 18 bases not matched to a gene. The CDR3 contains 19 residues. Germline V gene data show CDR1 as TSWWSYY and CDR2 as QGS. CDR3 sequence (DNA): TGTGCTCTTGGGGAACTAGAAAACCCCGCTACTGGGGTTTGGGCACAACTCTTCTTT. Residues: CALGELENPATGVWAQLFF.

This clone was counted only a few times. Translating this DNA gives a protein that differs at residue 19 from the TCRdb one, which belongs to a much larger clone; a read error is likely, and the protein shown is this translation. J is TRDJ1 and V is TRDV1; a weak D match, TRDD3 (6 bases). TCRdb carries no J gene annotation; the J gene was assigned here by matching the DNA with germline. Looked up from germline, CDR1 is TSWWSYY and CDR2 is QGS. V lost 5 bases and J lost 3, with 43 bases in between. CDR3 length: 24 residues. DNA of the CDR3: TGTGCTCTTGGGTCGCGAACCCTACGTGGCGGGATAGGGGACACATTTCAGTACGCCGATAAACTCATCTTT. Translating gives CALGSRTLRGGIGDTFQYADKLIF.

This clone was found a few times. TCRdb has a much larger clone's protein, which differs at residue 7 from the translation of this DNA, likely because of a read error; what is shown is the protein translated from the DNA. The CDR3 DNA reads TGTGCTCTTGGGGAACAGCGGTCCTACAACACTGGGCCCCCCTACACCGATAAACTCATCTTT. As protein: CALGEQRSYNTGPPYTDKLIF. This chain joins TRDV1 and TRDJ1, with D perhaps being TRDD2 or TRDD3 (6 bases each). No J gene was available from TCRdb, and it was assigned here by a germline match of the DNA. V lost 1 base to trimming and J lost 0 bases, with 27 bases between them. The CDR3 sequence is 21 residues long. Looked up from germline, CDR1 is TSWWSYY and CDR2 is QGS.

This clone has only a few counts. The protein TCRdb lists belongs to a much larger clone and differs from this DNA's translation at residue 8, which points to a read error; the protein shown is made from the DNA. The chain uses TRDV1 and TRDJ1, with D perhaps TRDD2 (5 bases). The CDR3 contains 12 residues. Germline CDR1 is TSWWSYY and CDR2 is QGS. The V gene lost 6 bases and the J gene lost 7 bases, with 12 bases spanning the gap. The CDR3 loop is CALGPYDVKLIF. In nucleotides, the CDR3 is TGTGCTCTTGGACCCTACGACGTTAAACTCATCTTT.